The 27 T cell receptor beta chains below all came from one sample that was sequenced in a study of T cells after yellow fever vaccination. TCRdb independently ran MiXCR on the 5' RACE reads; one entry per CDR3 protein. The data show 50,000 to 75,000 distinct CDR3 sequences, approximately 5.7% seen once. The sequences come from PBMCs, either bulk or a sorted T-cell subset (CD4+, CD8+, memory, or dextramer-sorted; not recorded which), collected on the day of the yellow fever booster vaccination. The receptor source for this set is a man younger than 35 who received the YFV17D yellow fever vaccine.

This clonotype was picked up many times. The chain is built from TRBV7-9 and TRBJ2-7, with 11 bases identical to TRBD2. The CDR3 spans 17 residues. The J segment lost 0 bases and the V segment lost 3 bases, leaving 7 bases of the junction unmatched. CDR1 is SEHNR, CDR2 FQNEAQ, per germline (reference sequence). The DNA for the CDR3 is TGTGCCAGCAGCTTCCCACTAGCGGGGGACAGCTCCTACGAGCAGTACTTC. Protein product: CASSFPLAGDSSYEQYF.

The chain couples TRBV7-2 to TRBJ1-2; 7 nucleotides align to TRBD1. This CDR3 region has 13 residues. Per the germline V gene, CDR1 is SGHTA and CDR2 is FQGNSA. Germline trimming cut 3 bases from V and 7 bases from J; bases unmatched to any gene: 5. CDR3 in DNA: TGTGCCAGCAGCTTGAGACAGGGTACTGGCTACACCTTC. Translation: CASSLRQGTGYTF.

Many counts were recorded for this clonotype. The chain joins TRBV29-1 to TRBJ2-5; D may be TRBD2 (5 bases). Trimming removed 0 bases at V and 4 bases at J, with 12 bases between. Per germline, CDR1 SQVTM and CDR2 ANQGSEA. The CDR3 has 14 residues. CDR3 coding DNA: TGCAGCGTTGAAGATGGTTTCCGGGGAGAGACCCAGTACTTC. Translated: CSVEDGFRGETQYF. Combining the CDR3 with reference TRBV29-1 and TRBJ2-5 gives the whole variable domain SAVISQKPSRDICQRGTSLTIQCQVDSQVTMMFWYRQQPGQSLTLIATANQGSEATYESGFVIDKFPISRPNLTFSTLTVSNMSPEDSSIYLCSVEDGFRGETQYFGPGTRLLVL.

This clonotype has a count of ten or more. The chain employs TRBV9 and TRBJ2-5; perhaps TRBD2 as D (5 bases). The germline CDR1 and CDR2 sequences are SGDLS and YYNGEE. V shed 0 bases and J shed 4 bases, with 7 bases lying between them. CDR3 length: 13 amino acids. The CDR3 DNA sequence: TGTGCCAGCAGCGTAGGTGGGAGAGAGACCCAGTACTTC. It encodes CASSVGGRETQYF.

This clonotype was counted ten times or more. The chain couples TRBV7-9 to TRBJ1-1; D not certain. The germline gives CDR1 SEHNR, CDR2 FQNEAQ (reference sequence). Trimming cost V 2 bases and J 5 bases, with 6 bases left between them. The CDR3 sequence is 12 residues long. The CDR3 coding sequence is TGTGCCAGCAGCTTATCAGTGACTGAAGCTTTCTTT. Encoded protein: CASSLSVTEAFF.

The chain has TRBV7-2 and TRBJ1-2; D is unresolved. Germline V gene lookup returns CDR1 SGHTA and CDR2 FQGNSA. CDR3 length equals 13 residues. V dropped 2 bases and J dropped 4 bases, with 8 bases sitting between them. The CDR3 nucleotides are TGTGCCAGCAGCTTATCAGATTCCTATGGCTACACCTTC. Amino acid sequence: CASSLSDSYGYTF.

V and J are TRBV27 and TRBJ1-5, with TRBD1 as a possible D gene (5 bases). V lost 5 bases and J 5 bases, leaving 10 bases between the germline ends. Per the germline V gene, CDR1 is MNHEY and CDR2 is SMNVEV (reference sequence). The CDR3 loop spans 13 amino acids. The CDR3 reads CASSPRTHQPQHF. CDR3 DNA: TGTGCCAGCAGTCCACGGACACATCAGCCCCAGCATTTT.

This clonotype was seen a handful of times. The CDR3 region has the DNA TGTGCCAGCAGTTATGGTGGGAATGGAAATGAGCAGTTCTTC. Translation gives CASSYGGNGNEQFF. The chain has TRBV6-2 or TRBV6-3 and TRBJ2-1; D gene uncertain. The V gene lost 3 bases and the J gene lost 7 bases, with 13 bases spanning the gap. From germline, CDR1 is MNHEY and CDR2 SVGEGT. CDR3 length: 14 amino acids.

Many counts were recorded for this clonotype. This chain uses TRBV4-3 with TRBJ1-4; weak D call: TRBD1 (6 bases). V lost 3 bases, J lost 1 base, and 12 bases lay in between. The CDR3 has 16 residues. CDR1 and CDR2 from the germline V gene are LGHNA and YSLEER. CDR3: CASSHRGGRTNEKLFF. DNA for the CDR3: TGCGCCAGCAGCCACCGAGGGGGGCGAACTAATGAAAAACTGTTTTTT.

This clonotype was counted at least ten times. This CDR3 reads CSAWGQWGYTF. The CDR3 bases are TGCAGTGCTTGGGGACAATGGGGCTACACCTTC. The chain has TRBV20-1 and TRBJ1-2; tentative D call: TRBD1 (6 bases). The CDR3 is 11 residues long. The germline V and J ends were trimmed by 5 bases and 8 bases, with 12 bases remaining between them. Germline CDR1 DFQATT, CDR2 SNEGSKA (reference sequence).

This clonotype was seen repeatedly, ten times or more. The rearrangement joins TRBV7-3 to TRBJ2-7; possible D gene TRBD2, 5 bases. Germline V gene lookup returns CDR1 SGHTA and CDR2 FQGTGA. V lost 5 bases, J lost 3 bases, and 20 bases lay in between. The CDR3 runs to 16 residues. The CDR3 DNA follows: TGTGCCAGCAGCCAAGAGGGCAGGAGCCCTTTCTACGAGCAGTACTTC. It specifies CASSQEGRSPFYEQYF.

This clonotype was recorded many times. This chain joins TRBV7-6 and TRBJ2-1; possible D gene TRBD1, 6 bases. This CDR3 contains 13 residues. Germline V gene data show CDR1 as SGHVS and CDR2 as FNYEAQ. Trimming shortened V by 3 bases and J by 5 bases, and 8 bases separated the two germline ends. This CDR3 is CASSFGQNNEQFF. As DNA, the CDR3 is TGTGCCAGCAGCTTCGGACAGAACAATGAGCAGTTCTTC.

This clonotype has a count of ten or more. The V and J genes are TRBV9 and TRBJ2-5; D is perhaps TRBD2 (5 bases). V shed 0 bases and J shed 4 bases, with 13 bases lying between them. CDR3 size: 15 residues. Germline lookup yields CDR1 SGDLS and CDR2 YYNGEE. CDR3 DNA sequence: TGTGCCAGCAGCGTAGATCGGGGTCGAGGAGAGACCCAGTACTTC. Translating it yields CASSVDRGRGETQYF.

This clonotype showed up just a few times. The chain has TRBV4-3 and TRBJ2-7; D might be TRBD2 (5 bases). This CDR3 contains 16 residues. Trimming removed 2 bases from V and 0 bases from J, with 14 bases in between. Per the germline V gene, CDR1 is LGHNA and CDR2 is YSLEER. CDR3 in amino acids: CASSQRRTGSSYEQYF. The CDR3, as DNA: TGCGCCAGCAGCCAAAGGCGGACTGGTAGCTCCTACGAGCAGTACTTC.

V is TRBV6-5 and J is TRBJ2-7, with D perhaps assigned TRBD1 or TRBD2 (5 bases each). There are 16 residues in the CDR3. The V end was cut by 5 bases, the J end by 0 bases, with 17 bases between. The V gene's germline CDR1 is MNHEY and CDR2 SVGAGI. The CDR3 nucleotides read TGTGCCAGCAGTGGAGCGCTCGGGACGGACTCCTACGAGCAGTACTTC. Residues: CASSGALGTDSYEQYF.

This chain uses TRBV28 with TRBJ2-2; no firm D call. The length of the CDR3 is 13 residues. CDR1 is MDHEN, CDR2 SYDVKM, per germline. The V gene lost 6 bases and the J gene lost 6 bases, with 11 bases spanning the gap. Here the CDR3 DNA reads TGTGCCAGCAGATCCAGAGTAGCCGGGGAGCTGTTTTTT. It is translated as CASRSRVAGELFF.

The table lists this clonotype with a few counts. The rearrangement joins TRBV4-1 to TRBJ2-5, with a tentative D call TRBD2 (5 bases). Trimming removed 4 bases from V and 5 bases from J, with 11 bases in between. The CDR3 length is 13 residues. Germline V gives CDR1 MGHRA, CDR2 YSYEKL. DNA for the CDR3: TGCGCCAGCAGCCCCGAAGCGGTTGAGACCCAGTACTTC. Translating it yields CASSPEAVETQYF.

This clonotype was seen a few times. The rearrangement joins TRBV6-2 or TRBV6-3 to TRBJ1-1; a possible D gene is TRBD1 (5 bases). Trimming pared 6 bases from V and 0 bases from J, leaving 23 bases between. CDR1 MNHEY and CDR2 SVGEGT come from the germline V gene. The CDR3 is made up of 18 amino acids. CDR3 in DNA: TGTGCCAGCAGGAAAAAGGGAGGGGTTACTCGGGTGAACACTGAAGCTTTCTTT. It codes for CASRKKGGVTRVNTEAFF.

This CDR3 reads CATSGPTSDSSYNEQFF. CDR3 DNA: TGTGCCACCAGTGGCCCCACTAGCGACAGCTCCTACAATGAGCAGTTCTTC. The chain employs TRBV24-1 and TRBJ2-1, with 7 bases fitting TRBD2. The CDR3 totals 17 residues. CDR1 and CDR2 from the germline V gene are KGHDR and SFDVKD. After removal of 5 bases from V and 0 bases from J, the junction contained 9 bases not matched to a gene.

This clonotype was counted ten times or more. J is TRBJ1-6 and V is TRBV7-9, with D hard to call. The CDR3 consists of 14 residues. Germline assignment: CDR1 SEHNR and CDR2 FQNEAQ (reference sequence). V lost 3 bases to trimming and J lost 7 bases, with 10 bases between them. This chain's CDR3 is CASSFGGVNSPLHF. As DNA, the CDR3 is TGTGCCAGCAGCTTCGGAGGAGTCAATTCACCCCTCCACTTT. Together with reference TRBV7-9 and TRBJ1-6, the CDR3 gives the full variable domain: DTGVSQNPRHKITKRGQNVTFRCDPISEHNRLYWYRQTLGQGPEFLTYFQNEAQLEKSRLLSDRFSAERPKGSFSTLEIQRTEQGDSAMYLCASSFGGVNSPLHFGNGTRLTVT.

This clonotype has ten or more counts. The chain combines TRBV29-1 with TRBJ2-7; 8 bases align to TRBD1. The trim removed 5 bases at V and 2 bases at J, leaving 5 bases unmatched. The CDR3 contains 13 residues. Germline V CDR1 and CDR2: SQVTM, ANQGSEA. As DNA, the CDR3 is TGCAGCGTTCCCGGGACAGGACCCTACGAGCAGTACTTC. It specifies CSVPGTGPYEQYF.

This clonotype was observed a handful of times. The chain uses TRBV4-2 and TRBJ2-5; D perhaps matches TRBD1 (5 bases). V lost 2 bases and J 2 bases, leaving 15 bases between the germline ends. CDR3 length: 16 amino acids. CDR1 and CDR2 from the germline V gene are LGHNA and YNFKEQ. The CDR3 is CASSQPLRGSQETQYF. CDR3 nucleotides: TGTGCCAGCAGCCAACCCCTAAGGGGAAGTCAAGAGACCCAGTACTTC.

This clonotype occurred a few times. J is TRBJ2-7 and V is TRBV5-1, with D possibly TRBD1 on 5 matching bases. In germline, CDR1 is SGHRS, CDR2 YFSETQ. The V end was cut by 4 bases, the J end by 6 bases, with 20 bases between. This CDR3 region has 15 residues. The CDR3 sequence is CASSTTQRGTGEQYF. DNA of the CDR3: TGCGCCAGCAGCACCACTCAAAGGGGTACGGGCGAGCAGTACTTC.

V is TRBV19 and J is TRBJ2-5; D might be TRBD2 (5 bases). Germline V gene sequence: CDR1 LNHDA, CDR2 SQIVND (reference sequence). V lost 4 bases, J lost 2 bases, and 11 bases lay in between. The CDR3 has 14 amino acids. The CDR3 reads CASSKLGVQETQYF. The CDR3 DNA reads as TGTGCCAGTAGTAAACTCGGGGTGCAAGAGACCCAGTACTTC. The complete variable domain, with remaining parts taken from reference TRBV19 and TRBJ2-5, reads DGGITQSPKYLFRKEGQNVTLSCEQNLNHDAMYWYRQDPGQGLRLIYYSQIVNDFQKGDIAEGYSVSREKKESFPLTVTSAQKNPTAFYLCASSKLGVQETQYFGPGTRLLVL.

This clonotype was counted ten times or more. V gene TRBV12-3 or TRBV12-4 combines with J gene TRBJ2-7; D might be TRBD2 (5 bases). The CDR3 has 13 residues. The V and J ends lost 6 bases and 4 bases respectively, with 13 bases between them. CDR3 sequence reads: CASSPAGLYEQYF. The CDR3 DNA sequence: TGTGCCAGCAGCCCCGCGGGCCTGTACGAGCAGTACTTC.

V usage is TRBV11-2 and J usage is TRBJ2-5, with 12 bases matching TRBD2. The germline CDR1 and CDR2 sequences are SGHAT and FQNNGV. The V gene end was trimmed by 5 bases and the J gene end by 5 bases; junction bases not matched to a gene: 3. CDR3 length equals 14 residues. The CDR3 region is CASSGTSGSETQYF. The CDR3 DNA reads TGTGCCAGCAGCGGGACTAGCGGGTCGGAGACCCAGTACTTC.

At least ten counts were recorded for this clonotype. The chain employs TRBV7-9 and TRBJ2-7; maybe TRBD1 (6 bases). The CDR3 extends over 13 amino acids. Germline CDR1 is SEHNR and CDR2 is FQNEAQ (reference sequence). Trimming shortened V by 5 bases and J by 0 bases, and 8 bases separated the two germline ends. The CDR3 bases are TGTGCCAGCAGCGGGGACAACTCCTACGAGCAGTACTTC. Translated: CASSGDNSYEQYF.